Sequencing of this T cell receptor beta chain was carried out in a study of blood T cell repertoires in COVID-19. Repertoires were generated with immunoSEQ multiplex PCR, while TCRdb's copy carries only in-frame clones and drops some. The sample holds about 140,000 clones, approximately 84% seen once. V was pared by 8 bases and J by 7 bases, with 12 bases between. This CDR3 has 12 residues. Sequenced material: PBMCs or T cells enriched from blood (not recorded which). The genes are TRBV12-3 or TRBV12-4 and TRBJ1-5; D not certain. The receptor comes from a woman under 30 who had been exposed to COVID-19. As DNA, the CDR3 is TGTGCCAGCGCTACTAGGGAGCAGCCCCAGCATTTT. Protein sequence: CASATREQPQHF.